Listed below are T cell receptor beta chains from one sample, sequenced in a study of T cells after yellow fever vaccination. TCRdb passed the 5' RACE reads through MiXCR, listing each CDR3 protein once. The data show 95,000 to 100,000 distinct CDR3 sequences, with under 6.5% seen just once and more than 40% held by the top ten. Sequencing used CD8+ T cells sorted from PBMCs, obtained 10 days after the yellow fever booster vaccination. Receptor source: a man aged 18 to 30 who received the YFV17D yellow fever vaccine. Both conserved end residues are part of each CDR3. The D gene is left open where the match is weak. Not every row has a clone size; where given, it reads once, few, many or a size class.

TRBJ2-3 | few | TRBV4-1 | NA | CASSPRTVSTDTQYF | TGCGCCAGCAGCCCAAGGACAGTTAGCACAGATACGCAGTATTTT
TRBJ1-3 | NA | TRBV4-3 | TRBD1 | CASSQGTGDENTIYF | TGCGCCAGCAGCCAAGGGACAGGGGATGAAAACACCATATATTTT
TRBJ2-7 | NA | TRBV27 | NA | CASGASGDEQYF | TGTGCCAGCGGGGCCTCTGGGGATGAGCAGTACTTC
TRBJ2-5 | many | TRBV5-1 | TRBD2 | CASSLTSGDETQYF | TGCGCCAGCAGCTTGACTAGCGGGGACGAGACCCAGTACTTC
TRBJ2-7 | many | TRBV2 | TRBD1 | CASSGDRSSYEQYF | TGTGCCAGCAGTGGGGACAGGAGCTCCTACGAGCAGTACTTC
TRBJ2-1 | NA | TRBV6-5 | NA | CASRDQSYNEQFF | TGTGCCAGCAGGGATCAGAGCTACAATGAGCAGTTCTTC
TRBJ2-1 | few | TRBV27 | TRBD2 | CASSLSAQRGNNEQFF | TGTGCCAGCAGTTTATCTGCCCAGCGGGGGAACAATGAGCAGTTCTTC
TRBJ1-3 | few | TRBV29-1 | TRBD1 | CSVGDSGNTIYF | TGCAGCGTTGGGGACAGCGGAAACACCATATATTTT
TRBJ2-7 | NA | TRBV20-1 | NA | CSAQQNYEQYF | TGCAGTGCCCAGCAGAACTACGAGCAGTACTTC
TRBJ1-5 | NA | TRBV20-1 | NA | CSARDYSNQPQHF | TGCAGTGCTAGGGATTATAGCAATCAGCCCCAGCATTTT
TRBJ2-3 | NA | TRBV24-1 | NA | CATSRGQGSSGGAVDTQYF | TGTGCCACCAGTAGGGGACAGGGGTCCAGCGGGGGGGCGGTAGATACGCAGTATTTT
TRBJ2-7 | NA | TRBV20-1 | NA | CSARDATSSGYEQYF | TGCAGTGCTAGAGATGCCACCTCATCCGGGTACGAGCAGTACTTC
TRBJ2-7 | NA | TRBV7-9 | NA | CASSPAGRTHLTHEQYF | TGTGCCAGCAGCCCAGCCGGACGGACCCACCTAACCCACGAGCAGTACTTC
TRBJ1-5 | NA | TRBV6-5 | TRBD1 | CASSSGQGMQPQHF | TGTGCCAGCAGTTCGGGACAGGGGATGCAGCCCCAGCATTTT
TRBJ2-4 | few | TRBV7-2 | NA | CASSYIPGLAKNIQYF | TGTGCCAGCAGCTACATCCCGGGGCTAGCCAAAAACATTCAGTACTTC
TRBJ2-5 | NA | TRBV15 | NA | CATSRAAATQETQYF | TGTGCCACCAGCAGAGCGGCTGCCACCCAAGAGACCCAGTACTTC
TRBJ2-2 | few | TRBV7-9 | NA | CASSLHTGELFF | TGTGCCAGCAGCCTCCACACCGGGGAGCTGTTTTTT
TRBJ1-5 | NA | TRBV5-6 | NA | CASSLDRRGNQPQHF | TGTGCCAGCAGCCTCGACAGGCGTGGCAATCAGCCCCAGCATTTT
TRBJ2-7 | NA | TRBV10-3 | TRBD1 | CAISDSGTAYEQYF | TGTGCCATCAGTGATTCCGGGACAGCCTACGAGCAGTACTTC
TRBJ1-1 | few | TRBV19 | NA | CASSWGLRGTEAFF | TGTGCCAGTAGCTGGGGTTTAAGAGGCACTGAAGCTTTCTTT
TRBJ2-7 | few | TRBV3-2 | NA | CASSQDLTYEQYF | TGTGCCAGCAGCCAAGACTTGACCTACGAGCAGTACTTC
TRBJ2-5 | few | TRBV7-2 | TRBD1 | CASSAILIGTAQETQYF | TGTGCCAGCAGCGCCATATTGATTGGGACAGCCCAAGAGACCCAGTACTTC
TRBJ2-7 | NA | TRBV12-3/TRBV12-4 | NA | CASSLVSWTLYEQYF | TGTGCCAGCAGTTTAGTCTCCTGGACACTCTACGAGCAGTACTTC
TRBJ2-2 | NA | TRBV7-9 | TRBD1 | CASSSGDSSTGELFF | TGTGCCAGCAGCTCAGGGGACAGTTCCACCGGGGAGCTGTTTTTT
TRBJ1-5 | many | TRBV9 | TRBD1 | CASSETGDSNQPQHF | TGTGCCAGCAGCGAAACAGGGGATAGCAATCAGCCCCAGCATTTT
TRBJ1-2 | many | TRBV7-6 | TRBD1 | CASSPRTGIYVGYGYTF | TGTGCCAGCAGCCCCCGGACAGGAATTTACGTTGGCTATGGCTACACCTTC
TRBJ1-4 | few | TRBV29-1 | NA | CSFLHGEKLFF | TGCAGCTTCCTACATGGCGAAAAACTGTTTTTT
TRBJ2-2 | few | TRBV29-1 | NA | CSVEVVGEGYTGELFF | TGCAGCGTTGAAGTCGTAGGGGAAGGGTACACCGGGGAGCTGTTTTTT
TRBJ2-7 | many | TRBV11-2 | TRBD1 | CASTWAGTGSYEQYF | TGTGCCAGCACCTGGGCGGGGACAGGTTCCTACGAGCAGTACTTC
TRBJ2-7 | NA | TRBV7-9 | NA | CASSLTRSRLEQYF | TGTGCCAGCAGCCTGACTCGGAGTCGCTTGGAGCAGTACTTC
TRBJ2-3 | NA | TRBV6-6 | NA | CASSYLSPTLGDTQYF | TGTGCCAGCAGTTACCTTAGTCCTACCTTGGGAGATACGCAGTATTTT
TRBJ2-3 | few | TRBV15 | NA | CATSRGAVFSDTQYF | TGTGCCACCAGCAGAGGAGCGGTCTTTTCAGATACGCAGTATTTT
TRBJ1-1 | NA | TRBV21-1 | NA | CASSKGGTPAGTEAFF | TGTGCCAGCAGCAAAGGAGGGACTCCAGCAGGCACTGAAGCTTTCTTT
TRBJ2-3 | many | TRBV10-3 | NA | CAISERDFPPDTQYF | TGTGCCATCAGTGAGAGGGATTTCCCCCCAGATACGCAGTATTTT
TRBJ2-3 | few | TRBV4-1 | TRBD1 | CAISISGTGDTDTQYF | TGCGCCATCTCAATCTCCGGGACAGGGGACACAGATACGCAGTATTTT
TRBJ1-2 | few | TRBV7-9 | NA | CASSTGRLTTNYGYTF | TGTGCCAGCAGCACGGGTCGGCTAACTACTAACTATGGCTACACCTTC
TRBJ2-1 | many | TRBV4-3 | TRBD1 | CASSQGVVYGQGFHEQFF | TGCGCCAGCAGCCAAGGGGTCGTGTATGGACAGGGCTTTCATGAGCAGTTCTTC
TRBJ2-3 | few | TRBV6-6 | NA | CASIERATDTQYF | TGTGCCAGCATCGAAAGAGCCACAGATACGCAGTATTTT
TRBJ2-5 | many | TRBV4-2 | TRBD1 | CASSQEASGQGLQETQYF | TGTGCCAGCAGCCAAGAGGCATCGGGACAGGGATTACAAGAGACCCAGTACTTC
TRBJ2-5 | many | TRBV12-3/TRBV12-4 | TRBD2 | CASSLSSGAETQYF | TGTGCCAGCAGTTTATCTAGCGGGGCAGAGACCCAGTACTTC
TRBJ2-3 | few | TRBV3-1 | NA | CASSQDRVGGMADTQYF | TGTGCCAGCAGCCAAGATCGGGTGGGGGGCATGGCAGATACGCAGTATTTT
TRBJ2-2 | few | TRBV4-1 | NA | CASSQVAHRGTGELFF | TGCGCCAGCAGCCAAGTTGCACACCGTGGCACCGGGGAGCTGTTTTTT
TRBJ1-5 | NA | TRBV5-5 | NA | CASSLGGQPLHF | TGTGCCAGCAGCTTGGGGGGTCAGCCCCTGCATTTT
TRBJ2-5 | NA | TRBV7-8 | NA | CASSRDLGEETQYF | TGTGCCAGCAGCCGGGACCTAGGGGAAGAGACCCAGTACTTC
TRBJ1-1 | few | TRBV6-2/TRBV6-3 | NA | CASSYPQDEAFF | TGTGCCAGCAGTTACCCTCAAGATGAAGCTTTCTTT
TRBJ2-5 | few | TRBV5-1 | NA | CASSSSLAEVQYF | TGCGCCAGCAGCTCGAGTCTCGCGGAGGTCCAGTACTTC
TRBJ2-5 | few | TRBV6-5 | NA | CASRVSGGGGTQYF | TGTGCCAGCAGGGTTTCCGGGGGAGGCGGGACCCAGTACTTC
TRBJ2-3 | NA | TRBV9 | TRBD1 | CASSALGGGWTDTQYF | TGTGCCAGCAGCGCCCTAGGGGGCGGTTGGACAGATACGCAGTATTTT
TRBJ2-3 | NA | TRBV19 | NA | CASSALGTEEKVDTQYF | TGTGCCAGTAGTGCGTTAGGGACCGAGGAAAAGGTAGATACGCAGTATTTT
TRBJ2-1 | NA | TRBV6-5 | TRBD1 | CASSYAQGAYNEQFF | TGTGCCAGCAGTTACGCACAGGGGGCATACAATGAGCAGTTCTTC
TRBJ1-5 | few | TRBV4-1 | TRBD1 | CASSQVPPGQGARNQPQHF | TGCGCCAGCAGCCAAGTCCCCCCAGGACAGGGGGCGAGGAATCAGCCCCAGCATTTT
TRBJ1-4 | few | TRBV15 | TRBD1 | CATSRDRALDEKLFF | TGTGCCACCAGCAGGGACAGGGCCCTGGATGAAAAACTGTTTTTT
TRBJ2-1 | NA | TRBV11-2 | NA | CASSLRGWGTYNEQFF | TGTGCCAGCAGCTTAAGGGGATGGGGGACCTACAATGAGCAGTTCTTC
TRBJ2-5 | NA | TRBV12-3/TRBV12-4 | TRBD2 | CASKVRGGDSETQYF | TGTGCCAGCAAGGTCCGCGGGGGGGACTCAGAGACCCAGTACTTC